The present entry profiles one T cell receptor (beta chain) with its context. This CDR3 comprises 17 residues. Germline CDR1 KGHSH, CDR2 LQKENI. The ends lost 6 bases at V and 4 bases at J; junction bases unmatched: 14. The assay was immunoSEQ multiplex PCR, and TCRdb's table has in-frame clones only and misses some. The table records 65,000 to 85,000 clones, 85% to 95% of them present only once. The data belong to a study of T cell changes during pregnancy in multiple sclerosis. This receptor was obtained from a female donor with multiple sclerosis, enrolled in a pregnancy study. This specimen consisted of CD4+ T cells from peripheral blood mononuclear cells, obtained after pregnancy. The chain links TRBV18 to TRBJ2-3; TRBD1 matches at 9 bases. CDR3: CASSPLEWTGVSDTQYF. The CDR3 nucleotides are TGTGCCAGCTCGCCTCTCGAATGGACAGGGGTGTCAGATACGCAGTATTTT.